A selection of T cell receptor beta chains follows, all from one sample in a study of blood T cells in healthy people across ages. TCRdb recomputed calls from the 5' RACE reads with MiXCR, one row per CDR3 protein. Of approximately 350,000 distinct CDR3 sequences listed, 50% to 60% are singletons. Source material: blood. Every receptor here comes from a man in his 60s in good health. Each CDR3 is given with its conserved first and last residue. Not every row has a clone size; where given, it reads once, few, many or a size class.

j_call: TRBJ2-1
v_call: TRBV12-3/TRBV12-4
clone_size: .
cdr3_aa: CASRSRYNEQFF

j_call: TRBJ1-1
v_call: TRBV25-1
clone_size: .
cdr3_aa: CASSEGVGEAFF

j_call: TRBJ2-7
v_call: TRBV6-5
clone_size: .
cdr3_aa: CASTILGGAPGLEQYF

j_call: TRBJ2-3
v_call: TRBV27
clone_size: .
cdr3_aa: CARKSDTQYF

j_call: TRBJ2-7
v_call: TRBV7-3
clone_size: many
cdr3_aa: CASSVNRDYEQYF

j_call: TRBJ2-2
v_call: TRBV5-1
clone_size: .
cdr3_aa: CASSLVPGANTGELFF

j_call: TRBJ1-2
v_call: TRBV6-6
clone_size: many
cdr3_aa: CASSKGFNYGYTF

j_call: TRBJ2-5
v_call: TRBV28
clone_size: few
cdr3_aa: CATARDPKETQYF

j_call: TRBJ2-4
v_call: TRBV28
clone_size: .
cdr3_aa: CASSYFGGGKNIQYF

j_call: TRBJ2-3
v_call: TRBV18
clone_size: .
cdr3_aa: CASSAMRTGLTDTQYF

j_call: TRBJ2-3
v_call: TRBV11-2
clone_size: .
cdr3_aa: CASSLMELAGRDTQYF

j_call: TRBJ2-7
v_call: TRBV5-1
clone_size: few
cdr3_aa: CASSLGQGINEQYF

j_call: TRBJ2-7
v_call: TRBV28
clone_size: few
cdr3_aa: CASNLQGSSYEQYF

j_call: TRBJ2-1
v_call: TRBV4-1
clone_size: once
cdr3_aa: CTTRLAGGREQFF

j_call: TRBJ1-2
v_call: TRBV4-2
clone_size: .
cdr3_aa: CASQEGDREGYTF

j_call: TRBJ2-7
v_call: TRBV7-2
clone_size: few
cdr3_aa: CASSLGRPYEQYF

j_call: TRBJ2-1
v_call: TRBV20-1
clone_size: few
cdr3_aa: CSAIGDQSYNEQFF

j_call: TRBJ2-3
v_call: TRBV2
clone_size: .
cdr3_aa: CASSETPLSTDTQYF

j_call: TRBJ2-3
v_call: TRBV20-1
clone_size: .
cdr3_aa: CSAVGLAGTSSTDTQYF

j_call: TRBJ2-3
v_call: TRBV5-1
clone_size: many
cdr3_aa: CASRLDPGPNTDTQYF

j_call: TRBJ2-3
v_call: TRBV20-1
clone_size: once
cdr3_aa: CSARHPGAADTQYF

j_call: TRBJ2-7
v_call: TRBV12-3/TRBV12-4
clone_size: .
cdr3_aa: CASSLVGRTSEQYF

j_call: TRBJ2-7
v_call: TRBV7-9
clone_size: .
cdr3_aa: CASSHPQGEQYF

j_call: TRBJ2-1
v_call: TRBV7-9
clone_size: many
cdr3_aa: CASSRPQAGSSYNEQFF

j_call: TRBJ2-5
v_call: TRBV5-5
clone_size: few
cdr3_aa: CASSSWGQETQYF

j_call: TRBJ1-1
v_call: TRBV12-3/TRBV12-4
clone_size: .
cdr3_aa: CASSLIGAGTEAFF

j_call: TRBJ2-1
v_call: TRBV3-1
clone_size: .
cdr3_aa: CASSQEQQNEQFF

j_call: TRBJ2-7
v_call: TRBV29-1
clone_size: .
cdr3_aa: CSVGGLPGTGGYEQYF

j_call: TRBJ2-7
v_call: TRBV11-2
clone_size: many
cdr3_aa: CASSLREWSSSYEQYF

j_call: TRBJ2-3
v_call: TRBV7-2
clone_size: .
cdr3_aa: CASSFRGQGVVPDTQYF

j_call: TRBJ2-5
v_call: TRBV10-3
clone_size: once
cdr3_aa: CAISDPTETQYF

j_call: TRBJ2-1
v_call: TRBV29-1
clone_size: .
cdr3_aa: CTYKRVLQETQFF

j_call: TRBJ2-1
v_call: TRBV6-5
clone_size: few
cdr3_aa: CASSYPGPANEQFF

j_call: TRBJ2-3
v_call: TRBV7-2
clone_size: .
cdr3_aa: CASSLGGTLSTDTQYF

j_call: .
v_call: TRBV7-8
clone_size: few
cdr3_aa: CASSLVGMGGQFQETQYF

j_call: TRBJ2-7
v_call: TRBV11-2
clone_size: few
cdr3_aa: CASSLASIRSGEQYF

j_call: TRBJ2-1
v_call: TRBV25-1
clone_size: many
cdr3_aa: CASSEHYRNEQFF

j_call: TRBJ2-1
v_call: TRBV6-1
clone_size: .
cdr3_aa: CASSQGLAGIYEQFF

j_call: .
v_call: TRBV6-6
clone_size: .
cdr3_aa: CASSSKDRATSSEQYF

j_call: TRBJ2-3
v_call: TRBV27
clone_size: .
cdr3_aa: CASSLRFGGDTQYF

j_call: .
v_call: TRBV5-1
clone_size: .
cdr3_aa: CASSVEGETQYF

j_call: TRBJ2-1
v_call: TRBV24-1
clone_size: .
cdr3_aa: CATSDSTSGLYNEQFF

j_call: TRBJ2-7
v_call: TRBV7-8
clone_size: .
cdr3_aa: CASSAVDGTYEQYF

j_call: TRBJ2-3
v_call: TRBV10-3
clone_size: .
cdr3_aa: CAISLGTAGRADTQYF

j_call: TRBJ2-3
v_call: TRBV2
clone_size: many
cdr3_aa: CASSEDRGGTQYF

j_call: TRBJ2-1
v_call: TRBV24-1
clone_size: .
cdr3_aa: CATSDRGTPRMGEQFF

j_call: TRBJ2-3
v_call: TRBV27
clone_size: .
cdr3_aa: CASNGVGGTDTQYF

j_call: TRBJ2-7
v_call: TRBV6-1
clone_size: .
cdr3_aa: CASSEVSSGPPYEQYF

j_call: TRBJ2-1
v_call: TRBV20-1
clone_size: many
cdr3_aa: CSATSGRDSYNEQFF

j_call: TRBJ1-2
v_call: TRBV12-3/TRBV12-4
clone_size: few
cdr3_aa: CASSHRRVGGYTF

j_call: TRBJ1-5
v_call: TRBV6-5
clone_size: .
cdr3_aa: CASSYSDSYQPRHF

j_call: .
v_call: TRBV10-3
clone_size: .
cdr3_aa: CAISPSGRSYEQYF

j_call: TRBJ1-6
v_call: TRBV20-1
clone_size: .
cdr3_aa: CSARLQRSDSPPHF

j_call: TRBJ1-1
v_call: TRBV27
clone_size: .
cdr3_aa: CASGIRGGNSRVNTEAFF

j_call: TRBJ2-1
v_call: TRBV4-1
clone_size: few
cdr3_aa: CASSPLERGGLNEQFF

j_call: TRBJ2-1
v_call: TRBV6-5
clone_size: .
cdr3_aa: CAAKRGQTYDEQFF

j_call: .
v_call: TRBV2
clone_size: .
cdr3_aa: CASSRSPYSIQAETQYF

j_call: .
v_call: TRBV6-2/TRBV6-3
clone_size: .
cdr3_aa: CASSPGGSPPYEQYF

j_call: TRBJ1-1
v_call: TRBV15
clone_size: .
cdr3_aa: CATSRDRAQEAFF